The 21 T cell receptor beta chains below all came from one sample that was sequenced in a study of early T cells in non-severe SARS-CoV-2 infection. TCRdb recomputed calls from the 5' RACE reads with MiXCR, one row per CDR3 protein. The sample lists fewer than 95,000 distinct CDR3 sequences, 16% occurring once. The input for sequencing was whole blood, taken at baseline. The receptors come from an adult who was a healthcare worker with PCR-confirmed SARS-CoV-2 infection or an uninfected control (not recorded which).

The chain combines TRBV5-1 with TRBJ2-7, with TRBD1 matching over 7 bases. CDR1 SGHRS and CDR2 YFSETQ come from the germline V gene. V lost 6 bases, J lost 0 bases, and 3 bases stayed unmatched. This CDR3 region has 13 residues. CDR3: CASKGQDSYEQYF. The CDR3 DNA sequence: TGCGCCAGCAAAGGACAGGACTCCTACGAGCAGTACTTC.

The chain carries TRBV7-9 and TRBJ2-1; no clear D. Trimming took 1 base from V and 10 from J, leaving 8 bases between them. The CDR3 covers 12 residues. Germline-derived CDR1 and CDR2 are SEHNR and FQNEAQ (reference sequence). CDR3 nucleotide sequence: TGTGCCAGCAGCTTAGACTCACTAGAGCAGTTCTTC. This gives the protein CASSLDSLEQFF.

The rearrangement uses TRBV10-2 and TRBJ2-3; D perhaps matches TRBD2 (6 bases). Trimming stripped 1 base from V and 5 bases from J, with 13 bases between. CDR1 WSHSY and CDR2 SAAADI come from the germline V gene. The CDR3 is 15 residues long. Written as DNA, the CDR3 is TGCGCCAGCAGTGAGTACGGGAGAGGTGGAGATACGCAGTATTTT. Its protein is CASSEYGRGGDTQYF.

The CDR3: CASFRERERSGANVLTF. CDR3 coding DNA: TGTGCCAGCTTCAGGGAGCGGGAGCGGTCTGGGGCCAACGTCCTGACTTTC. The chain is built from TRBV5-8 and TRBJ2-6; 8 bases align to TRBD2. The germline gives CDR1 SGHTS, CDR2 YDEGEE. The CDR3 is 17 residues long. V lost 7 bases and J lost 1; bases outside the gene matches: 10.

This clonotype turned up a few times. The rearrangement uses TRBV9 and TRBJ2-7; 7 bases agree with TRBD2. Germline-derived CDR1 and CDR2 are SGDLS and YYNGEE. CDR3 length equals 13 residues. V was pared by 4 bases and J by 5 bases, with 6 bases of the junction left unmatched. CDR3 DNA sequence: TGTGCCAGCAGCACCCGCGGGGGTGACGAGCAGTACTTC. This gives the protein CASSTRGGDEQYF. Complete variable domain (other parts from reference TRBV9 and TRBJ2-7): DSGVTQTPKHLITATGQRVTLRCSPRSGDLSVYWYQQSLDQGLQFLIQYYNGEERAKGNILERFSAQQFPDLHSELNLSSLELGDSALYFCASSTRGGDEQYFGPGTRLTVT.

V usage is TRBV7-9 and J usage is TRBJ1-4; D remains unclear. Germline-derived CDR1 and CDR2 are SEHNR and FQNEAQ (reference sequence). V lost 4 bases to trimming and J lost 8 bases, with 8 bases between them. This CDR3 has 12 residues. The CDR3 region is CASSSRREKLFF. The CDR3 nucleotides read TGTGCCAGCAGCTCAAGACGGGAAAAACTGTTTTTT.

This clonotype was observed a handful of times. The rearrangement joins TRBV12-3 or TRBV12-4 to TRBJ1-3, with TRBD1 as a possible D gene (5 bases). This CDR3 spans 16 amino acids. V was cut by 7 bases and J by 0 bases, with 16 bases left in between. The CDR3 DNA reads TGTGCCAGCACTACCGGGGCCTTATTCTCTGGAAACACCATATATTTT. It translates to CASTTGALFSGNTIYF.

V gene TRBV7-2 combines with J gene TRBJ1-6, with D perhaps TRBD1 (5 bases). This CDR3 has 13 amino acids. V lost 5 bases to trimming and J lost 7 bases, with 9 bases between them. Per the germline V gene, CDR1 is SGHTA and CDR2 is FQGNSA. This CDR3 is CASSPGANSPLHF. The CDR3 bases are TGTGCCAGCAGCCCTGGGGCGAATTCACCCCTCCACTTT.

This clonotype has just a few counts. The chain recombines TRBV12-3 or TRBV12-4 with TRBJ1-2; D unclear. This CDR3 has 16 amino acids. The germline V and J ends were trimmed by 0 bases and 3 bases, with 14 bases remaining between them. DNA for the CDR3: TGTGCCAGCAGTTTAGCGCTTACGGGCAGCTACTATGGCTACACCTTC. Translating it yields CASSLALTGSYYGYTF.

V and J are TRBV11-2 and TRBJ2-1; TRBD2 matches at 10 bases. The CDR3 consists of 13 residues. The V and J ends lost 5 bases and 13 bases, in that order; junction bases with no gene match: 8. Germline-derived CDR1 and CDR2 are SGHAT and FQNNGV. The DNA for the CDR3 is TGTGCCAGCAGCCCAGGACAGCGGGAGGGCCAGTTCTTC. As protein: CASSPGQREGQFF.

This clonotype appeared a few times. The chain combines TRBV7-9 with TRBJ2-2; D is possibly TRBD2 (6 bases). Between the trimmed V and J ends, which lost 8 bases and 6 bases, there was a span of 13 bases. The CDR3 totals 13 residues. Germline V gives CDR1 SEHNR, CDR2 FQNEAQ (reference sequence). CDR3 DNA: TGTGCCAGCCGCTATAGCGGAGCCGGGGAGCTGTTTTTT. Translating gives CASRYSGAGELFF.

This clonotype has more than one count but fewer than ten. This sequence joins TRBV4-1 and TRBJ2-1, with D perhaps TRBD2 (6 bases). This CDR3 comprises 15 residues. V gave up 1 base and J gave up 6 bases, with 13 bases separating them. The germline gives CDR1 MGHRA, CDR2 YSYEKL. DNA of the CDR3: TGCGCCAGCAGCCAAGGAGCTAGCGACGGCAATGAGCAGTTCTTC. It encodes CASSQGASDGNEQFF.

This clonotype was counted between two and nine times. V and J are TRBV19 and TRBJ2-3; 14 bases are shared with TRBD2. The length of the CDR3 is 18 residues. Germline V gene data show CDR1 as LNHDA and CDR2 as SQIVND (reference sequence). Unmatched junction bases numbered 9, after V lost 3 bases and J lost 4 bases. The CDR3 region has the DNA TGTGCCAGTAGTATCCCGGGACTAGCGGGAGACCGCTCAGATACGCAGTATTTT. This encodes CASSIPGLAGDRSDTQYF.

The chain employs TRBV28 and TRBJ1-5, with TRBD1 matching over 8 bases. The CDR3 sequence is 15 residues long. Trimming removed 4 bases from V and 6 bases from J; junction bases left unmatched: 8. Germline V gene sequence: CDR1 MDHEN, CDR2 SYDVKM. The CDR3 sequence: CASSSYGQGSQPQHF. DNA for the CDR3: TGTGCCAGCAGTTCCTATGGACAGGGCAGTCAGCCCCAGCATTTT.

This clonotype was counted between two and nine times. The chain couples TRBV9 to TRBJ2-3, with TRBD2 as a possible D gene (5 bases). Germline V gene lookup returns CDR1 SGDLS and CDR2 YYNGEE. The CDR3 contains 12 residues. V lost 4 bases to trimming and J lost 7 bases, with 10 bases between them. Written as DNA, the CDR3 is TGTGCCAGCAGCTCGACGGGAAATACGCAGTATTTT. As protein: CASSSTGNTQYF. Using reference TRBV9 and TRBJ2-3 for the parts outside the CDR3, the full variable domain is DSGVTQTPKHLITATGQRVTLRCSPRSGDLSVYWYQQSLDQGLQFLIQYYNGEERAKGNILERFSAQQFPDLHSELNLSSLELGDSALYFCASSSTGNTQYFGPGTRLTVL.

This clonotype was observed many times. CDR3 amino acids: CASRLEGPMNTEAFF. Here the CDR3 DNA reads TGTGCCAGCAGGCTGGAGGGTCCCATGAACACTGAAGCTTTCTTT. The chain is built from TRBV27 and TRBJ1-1, with no clear D. The germline V gene has CDR1 MNHEY and CDR2 SMNVEV (reference sequence). The CDR3 is 15 amino acids. The V end was cut by 6 bases, the J end by 0 bases, with 14 bases between.

CDR3 loop: CASSSHNQPQHF. The CDR3 DNA reads TGTGCCAGCAGCTCCCATAATCAGCCCCAGCATTTT. The rearrangement joins TRBV7-2 to TRBJ1-5; D remains unclear. This CDR3 has 12 residues. Trimming took off 4 bases at V and 4 bases at J, with 5 bases between the two ends. Germline V gene sequence: CDR1 SGHTA, CDR2 FQGNSA. Full variable domain (missing parts from reference TRBV7-2 and TRBJ1-5): GAGVSQSPSNKVTEKGKDVELRCDPISGHTALYWYRQSLGQGLEFLIYFQGNSAPDKSGLPSDRFSAERTGGSVSTLTIQRTQQEDSAVYLCASSSHNQPQHFGDGTRLSIL.

This clonotype has only a few counts. This chain links TRBV2 with TRBJ2-7, with D unresolved. The CDR3 sequence is 12 residues long. Between the trimmed V and J ends, which lost 8 bases and 0 bases, there was a span of 8 bases. The V gene's germline CDR1 is SNHLY and CDR2 FYNNEI. The DNA for the CDR3 is TGTGCCAGCTGTCTGAGCTCCTACGAGCAGTACTTC. The encoded protein is CASCLSSYEQYF. The full variable domain, completed using reference TRBV2 and TRBJ2-7, is EPEVTQTPSHQVTQMGQEVILRCVPISNHLYFYWYRQILGQKVEFLVSFYNNEISEKSEIFDDQFSVERPDGSNFTLKIRSTKLEDSAMYFCASCLSSYEQYFGPGTRLTVT.

This clonotype has a handful of counts. The chain has TRBV6-6 and TRBJ1-1, with a weak D call TRBD1 (6 bases). Germline V gene lookup returns CDR1 MNHNY and CDR2 SVGAGI (reference sequence). The CDR3 totals 14 residues. V was shortened by 6 bases and J by 5 bases, with 16 bases between the two germline ends. The DNA for the CDR3 is TGTGCCAGCAGCCGACAGCTTCAGGGGACTGAAGCTTTCTTT. This gives the protein CASSRQLQGTEAFF.

The sample holds a few counts of this clonotype. This chain uses TRBV20-1 with TRBJ2-3; 8 bases are a match to TRBD2. The germline V gene encodes CDR1 DFQATT and CDR2 SNEGSKA (reference sequence). The CDR3 extends over 14 amino acids. With V trimmed by 2 bases and J by 0 bases, 1 base remained unmatched. The CDR3 loop is CSARRTSSTDTQYF. As DNA, the CDR3 is TGCAGTGCTAGAAGGACTAGCAGCACAGATACGCAGTATTTT.

The J gene is TRBJ2-2, the V gene TRBV7-8; unclear D gene. Germline V gene sequence: CDR1 SGHVS, CDR2 FQNEAQ. The CDR3 covers 16 residues. V lost 5 bases to trimming and J lost 6 bases, with 19 bases between them. The CDR3, as DNA: TGTGCCAGCAGCCCGCGTCTAGAACCGTCCGCCGGGGAGCTGTTTTTT. This codes for CASSPRLEPSAGELFF.